A single TCR beta chain is shown here with its context. Its antigen remains unknown. The data are from a study of cytomegalovirus exposure and HLA in healthy donors. Study-wide results and limits: Sequencing artifact likely explains a cluster of highly shared sequence variants.

Vbeta (60) and Jbeta (13) primers were used in the PCR. Sequenced by immunoSEQ multiplex PCR; TCRdb stores in-frame clones only, minus some. The sample holds roughly 120,000 clones; over 75% are singletons and the top ten take approximately 5%. Sequencing was performed on PBMCs. This sequence originates from a woman aged 25 to 45 in good health and CMV-seropositive.

This chain's CDR3 is CASSRQGWGHSPLHF. The DNA for the CDR3 is TGTGCCAGCAGCCGACAGGGATGGGGACATTCACCCCTCCACTTT. The J gene is TRBJ1-6, the V gene TRBV5-8, with TRBD1 matching over 7 bases. After removal of 4 bases from V and 8 bases from J, the junction contained 9 bases not matched to a gene. The CDR3 sequence is 15 residues long. Germline lookup yields CDR1 SGHTS and CDR2 YDEGEE.